Below, 25 T cell receptor beta chains from the same sample are listed, as sequenced in a study of control samples from healthy donors and cancer patients. Assay used: immunoSEQ multiplex PCR; TCRdb lists only in-frame clones, some missing. The sample yields about 140,000 clones, more than 80% seen once. Material: blood. The receptors stem from a man in his late teens or twenties in good health.

The chain joins TRBV27 to TRBJ1-3; D not certain. CDR3 length: 14 amino acids. V was trimmed by 3 bases and J by 2 bases, leaving 8 bases between them. From germline, CDR1 is MNHEY and CDR2 SMNVEV (reference sequence). DNA for the CDR3: TGTGCCAGCAGTTTCCTGGGGACTGGAAACACCATATATTTT. Its translation is CASSFLGTGNTIYF.

This chain joins TRBV27 and TRBJ2-7; the match to TRBD1 covers 9 bases. Germline trimming cut 8 bases from V and 5 bases from J; bases unmatched to any gene: 13. CDR3 length equals 15 residues. The germline gives CDR1 MNHEY, CDR2 SMNVEV (reference sequence). The CDR3 here is CASSTRDRDGNEQYF. The CDR3 DNA reads TGTGCCAGCTCAACTCGGGACAGGGATGGGAACGAGCAGTACTTC.

J is TRBJ2-2 and V is TRBV9, with D possibly being TRBD2 (6 bases). CDR3 length: 15 residues. Germline V CDR1 and CDR2: SGDLS, YYNGEE. Trimming removed 3 bases at V and 5 bases at J, with 14 bases between. In DNA form, the CDR3 reads TGTGCCAGCAGCGGGCGGGGAGGCGGGACCGGGGAGCTGTTTTTT. Its protein product is CASSGRGGGTGELFF.

This clone was detected only a few times. The chain links TRBV5-6 to TRBJ1-3; possible D gene TRBD1, 5 bases. This CDR3 contains 14 residues. Trimming cost V 2 bases and J 6 bases, with 12 bases left between them. Per the germline V gene, CDR1 is SGHDT and CDR2 is YYEEEE. CDR3 sequence: CASSFYRTANTIYF. Here the CDR3 DNA reads TGTGCCAGCAGCTTCTACAGGACGGCAAACACCATATATTTT.

V gene TRBV20-1 combines with J gene TRBJ2-2; D not certain. Between the trimmed V and J ends, which lost 3 bases and 0 bases, there was a span of 14 bases. This CDR3 contains 16 residues. The germline V gene encodes CDR1 DFQATT and CDR2 SNEGSKA (reference sequence). CDR3 in amino acids: CSASSGSVANTGELFF. CDR3 DNA sequence: TGCAGTGCTAGTTCTGGGTCAGTCGCGAACACCGGGGAGCTGTTTTTT.

The V call is TRBV27, the J call TRBJ2-1; D gene unclear. Deletions cut 3 bases from V and 8 bases from J, with 14 bases between. The CDR3 has 14 residues. Germline V CDR1 and CDR2: MNHEY, SMNVEV (reference sequence). The CDR3 reads CASSFYVPPDEQFF. The DNA of the CDR3 is TGTGCCAGCAGTTTCTATGTCCCTCCGGATGAGCAGTTCTTC.

This clone was counted only a few times. The chain combines TRBV6-4 with TRBJ2-2; the D is unclear. The CDR3 contains 15 residues. The germline V gene encodes CDR1 MRHNA and CDR2 SNTAGT. The V end was cut by 2 bases, the J end by 0 bases, with 7 bases between. CDR3 loop: CASSDGNTNTGELFF. The CDR3 DNA reads TGTGCCAGCAGTGACGGGAACACGAACACCGGGGAGCTGTTTTTT.

This chain uses TRBV11-3 with TRBJ2-7; TRBD2 is a possible D gene (6 bases). There are 15 residues in the CDR3. Germline lookup yields CDR1 SGHNT and CDR2 YENEEA. Trimming cost V 4 bases and J 2 bases, with 15 bases left between them. The CDR3 region is CASSWGSGATYEQYF. The CDR3 coding sequence is TGTGCCAGCAGCTGGGGCTCGGGAGCTACCTACGAGCAGTACTTC.

The CDR3 DNA is TGTGCCAGCAGTGAGTGGGGTGTTATGAATCAGCCCCAGCATTTT. It is translated as CASSEWGVMNQPQHF. V is TRBV6-1 and J is TRBJ1-5; D is uncertain. CDR1 is MNHNS and CDR2 is SASEGT in the germline V gene. V was cut by 3 bases and J by 4 bases, with 13 bases left in between. The length of the CDR3 is 15 residues.

The rearrangement links TRBV9 to TRBJ1-2; D gene uncertain. CDR3 length equals 11 residues. V dropped 7 bases and J dropped 0 bases, with 4 bases sitting between them. Germline CDR1 SGDLS, CDR2 YYNGEE. The CDR3 bases are TGTGCCAGCGGAGCTAACTATGGCTACACCTTC. As protein: CASGANYGYTF.

This chain uses TRBV2 with TRBJ1-6; D is unclear. Germline loops: CDR1 SNHLY, CDR2 FYNNEI. The V end lost 6 bases, the J end lost 8 bases, and 11 bases lay between the germline ends. This CDR3 contains 13 residues. The CDR3 nucleotides read TGTGCCAGCAGAGAGACGGAAGATTCACCCCTCCACTTT. Protein: CASRETEDSPLHF.

The J gene is TRBJ1-2, the V gene TRBV5-6; TRBD1 matches at 8 bases. V shed 3 bases and J 1 base; nucleotides not matched to a gene: 2. Germline lookup yields CDR1 SGHDT and CDR2 YYEEEE. The CDR3 length is 14 residues. The CDR3 nucleotides are TGTGCCAGCAGCTGGGACAGGTTTAACTATGGCTACACCTTC. Its translation: CASSWDRFNYGYTF.

This rearrangement joins TRBV10-3 to TRBJ1-5; D call uncertain. The CDR3 totals 15 residues. Germline lookup yields CDR1 ENHRY and CDR2 SYGVKD. V dropped 3 bases and J dropped 0 bases, with 9 bases sitting between them. For the CDR3, the DNA is TGTGCCATCAGTGACGCGGCGGGTAGCAATCAGCCCCAGCATTTT. This gives the protein CAISDAAGSNQPQHF.

This sequence joins TRBV6-5 and TRBJ2-5; D is unresolved. The CDR3 contains 12 residues. CDR1 and CDR2 from the germline V gene are MNHEY and SVGAGI. The germline V and J ends were trimmed by 5 bases and 7 bases, with 11 bases remaining between them. CDR3 in amino acids: CASSSRDGTQYF. The CDR3 DNA follows: TGTGCCAGCAGTAGCCGAGATGGGACCCAGTACTTC.

The chain carries TRBV6-6 and TRBJ1-5; TRBD1 matches 9 bases. The CDR3 has 13 residues. In germline, CDR1 is MNHNY, CDR2 SVGAGI (reference sequence). J gave up 9 bases and V 6 bases, and 6 bases lay outside the gene matches. The DNA for the CDR3 is TGTGCCAGCAGCGGAACGACAGGGGGGCCCCAGCATTTT. Amino acids: CASSGTTGGPQHF.

This sequence joins TRBV19 and TRBJ2-2; the D gene is possibly TRBD2 (5 bases). The length of the CDR3 is 15 residues. Trimming removed 1 base from V and 5 bases from J, with 11 bases in between. Per the germline V gene, CDR1 is LNHDA and CDR2 is SQIVND (reference sequence). This CDR3 is CASSIGPGRTGELFF. CDR3 nucleotide sequence: TGTGCCAGTAGTATAGGTCCGGGAAGAACCGGGGAGCTGTTTTTT.

J is TRBJ1-1 and V is TRBV7-9, with a tentative D call TRBD1 (6 bases). The germline V and J ends were trimmed by 4 bases and 1 base, with 10 bases remaining between them. The CDR3 is made up of 14 amino acids. The germline V gene encodes CDR1 SEHNR and CDR2 FQNEAQ (reference sequence). The CDR3 nucleotides are TGTGCCAGCAGCTACTGGGACAAGAACACTGAAGCTTTCTTT. Translated, it gives CASSYWDKNTEAFF.

The CDR3 bases are TGCGCCAGCAGCCAATGGGGAACGGGCAATGAGCAGTTCTTC. The encoded protein is CASSQWGTGNEQFF. The V and J genes are TRBV4-1 and TRBJ2-1; D ambiguous. With 2 bases removed from V and 6 bases from J, the gap between germline ends came to 11 bases. Per germline, CDR1 MGHRA and CDR2 YSYEKL. This CDR3 contains 14 residues.

The CDR3 here is CSVVKIGGGAEAFF. The CDR3 DNA follows: TGCAGCGTCGTGAAAATCGGCGGGGGGGCTGAAGCTTTCTTT. V and J are TRBV29-1 and TRBJ1-1, with TRBD1 as a possible D gene (5 bases). The CDR3 has 14 residues. In germline, CDR1 is SQVTM, CDR2 ANQGSEA. Trimming pared 6 bases from V and 6 bases from J, leaving 20 bases between.

This sequence joins TRBV27 and TRBJ1-3; D is unresolved. CDR1 is MNHEY and CDR2 is SMNVEV in the germline V gene (reference sequence). V dropped 5 bases and J dropped 0 bases, with 11 bases sitting between them. The CDR3 covers 15 residues. In nucleotides, the CDR3 is TGTGCCAGCAGTCTTGACCGAACCTCTGGAAACACCATATATTTT. Amino acids: CASSLDRTSGNTIYF.

V is TRBV19 and J is TRBJ2-2; D may correspond to TRBD1 or TRBD2 (6 bases each). The ends were cut back, 2 bases at V and 3 bases at J, with 13 bases in the middle. This CDR3 is built from 16 residues. CDR1 is LNHDA and CDR2 is SQIVND in the germline V gene (reference sequence). The CDR3 is CASSIYGGPDTGELFF. The CDR3 nucleotides read TGTGCCAGTAGTATATATGGGGGGCCGGACACCGGGGAGCTGTTTTTT.

The sample holds one count of this clone. This chain uses TRBV19 with TRBJ1-4, with D perhaps TRBD1 (6 bases). The CDR3 extends over 15 amino acids. The V and J ends lost 5 bases and 2 bases respectively, with 12 bases between them. Germline V gives CDR1 LNHDA, CDR2 SQIVND (reference sequence). The CDR3 coding sequence is TGTGCCAGTAGTTGGACAGCCCCCACTAATGAAAAACTGTTTTTT. Its protein is CASSWTAPTNEKLFF.

This sequence joins TRBV19 and TRBJ2-2; tentatively, D is TRBD1 (6 bases). This CDR3 region has 13 residues. V was clipped by 5 bases and J by 6 bases, with 10 bases between them. Germline loops: CDR1 LNHDA, CDR2 SQIVND (reference sequence). CDR3 loop: CASSAQGPGELFF. CDR3 in DNA: TGTGCCAGTAGTGCGCAGGGGCCCGGGGAGCTGTTTTTT. Variable domain in full (rest from reference TRBV19 and TRBJ2-2): DGGITQSPKYLFRKEGQNVTLSCEQNLNHDAMYWYRQDPGQGLRLIYYSQIVNDFQKGDIAEGYSVSREKKESFPLTVTSAQKNPTAFYLCASSAQGPGELFFGEGSRLTVL.

This clone was detected once. V and J are TRBV5-1 and TRBJ1-1, with TRBD1 as a possible D gene (6 bases). Germline assignment: CDR1 SGHRS and CDR2 YFSETQ. The CDR3 length is 15 residues. Trimming cost V 2 bases and J 0 bases, with 11 bases left between them. This chain's CDR3 is CASSFAGDLNTEAFF. The CDR3 DNA reads as TGCGCCAGCAGCTTTGCAGGGGACCTGAACACTGAAGCTTTCTTT.

In its sample, this clone was seen once. This chain joins TRBV18 and TRBJ1-5, with D possibly matching TRBD1 (5 bases). Trimming removed 6 bases from V and 5 bases from J, with 14 bases in between. Germline CDR1 KGHSH, CDR2 LQKENI. The length of the CDR3 is 14 residues. CDR3 residues: CASSQTGGDQPQHF. CDR3 bases: TGTGCCAGCTCTCAGACCGGGGGGGATCAGCCCCAGCATTTT.